These 28 T cell receptor beta chains were all obtained from the same sample, sequenced in a study of beta chain features in type 1 diabetes. The isolated RNA, all of it, was reverse transcribed, so expressed TCRB transcripts were what got sequenced. Measured with immunoSEQ multiplex PCR; TCRdb has only the in-frame clones, and not every one. The data contain 110,000 to 150,000 clones, 6.9% of them singletons. Sequenced sample: central memory CD4+ T cells from blood. Receptors originate from a woman in her 30s in good health.

The V gene is TRBV19, the J gene TRBJ1-5; 7 nucleotides line up with TRBD1. J gave up 6 bases and V 8 bases, and 10 bases lay outside the gene matches. Germline V gene lookup returns CDR1 LNHDA and CDR2 SQIVND (reference sequence). The CDR3 extends over 14 amino acids. CDR3 DNA: TGTGCCAGTTATGACAGGGAGGTGACTCAGCCCCAGCATTTT. Protein sequence: CASYDREVTQPQHF.

The V and J genes are TRBV25-1 and TRBJ2-3; 12 nucleotides line up with TRBD2. The CDR3 contains 16 residues. V shed 6 bases, J shed 2 bases, and the junction held 6 bases outside the gene matches. CDR1 and CDR2 (germline): MGHDK, SYGVNS. The DNA of the CDR3 is TGTGCCAGCAGCCTGGGGACTAGCGGGTACACAGATACGCAGTATTTT. Amino acids: CASSLGTSGYTDTQYF.

This clone was observed a handful of times. This chain's CDR3 is CASSLTFMAAGGQETQYF. CDR3 in DNA: TGTGCCAGCAGTTTAACATTTATGGCAGCGGGGGGCCAAGAGACCCAGTACTTC. The chain carries TRBV27 and TRBJ2-5; 9 bases are a match to TRBD2. The germline gives CDR1 MNHEY, CDR2 SMNVEV (reference sequence). The V gene end was trimmed by 2 bases and the J gene end by 1 base; junction bases not matched to a gene: 11. CDR3 length: 18 amino acids.

This chain uses TRBV6-6 with TRBJ1-2; 9 bases map to TRBD1. The V gene end was trimmed by 5 bases and the J gene end by 2 bases; junction bases not matched to a gene: 6. Germline CDR1 reads MNHNY; CDR2 reads SVGAGI (reference sequence). This CDR3 comprises 15 residues. The CDR3 region has the DNA TGTGCCAGCAGTCACGTACAGGGGGCCAACTATGGCTACACCTTC. This translates into CASSHVQGANYGYTF.

V usage is TRBV7-2 and J usage is TRBJ1-2; possible D gene TRBD1, 5 bases. The germline V gene encodes CDR1 SGHTA and CDR2 FQGNSA. The V end was cut by 5 bases, the J end by 3 bases, with 7 bases between. There are 12 residues in the CDR3. Written as DNA, the CDR3 is TGTGCCAGCAGCCAGACAGACTATGGCTACACCTTC. Its translation: CASSQTDYGYTF.

The V call is TRBV18, the J call TRBJ2-4, with D maybe TRBD2 (7 bases). The CDR3 is 17 amino acids. The V end lost 5 bases, the J end lost 2 bases, and 19 bases lay between the germline ends. The germline V gene has CDR1 KGHSH and CDR2 LQKENI. CDR3: CASSALSGGQTKNIQYF. In DNA, the CDR3 is TGTGCCAGCTCAGCCCTCTCGGGGGGCCAAACCAAAAACATTCAGTACTTC.

The rearrangement uses TRBV19 and TRBJ2-1; 9 bases match TRBD1. In germline, CDR1 is LNHDA, CDR2 SQIVND (reference sequence). CDR3 length: 13 residues. The V gene end was trimmed by 5 bases and the J gene end by 9 bases; junction bases not matched to a gene: 5. CDR3 protein: CASSLDRGGEQFF. CDR3 in DNA: TGTGCCAGTAGTCTGGACAGGGGCGGTGAGCAGTTCTTC.

The rearrangement uses TRBV28 and TRBJ2-1, with 10 bases fitting TRBD2. The CDR3 consists of 16 residues. The V segment lost 1 base and the J segment 3 bases; nucleotides outside the gene matches: 3. CDR1 is MDHEN and CDR2 is SYDVKM in the germline V gene. This CDR3 is CASSLSVAGGYNEQFF. CDR3 coding DNA: TGTGCCAGCAGTTTATCGGTAGCGGGAGGCTACAATGAGCAGTTCTTC. Using reference TRBV28 and TRBJ2-1 for the parts outside the CDR3, the full variable domain is DVKVTQSSRYLVKRTGEKVFLECVQDMDHENMFWYRQDPGLGLRLIYFSYDVKMKEKGDIPEGYSVSREKKERFSLILESASTNQTSMYLCASSLSVAGGYNEQFFGPGTRLTVL.

The sample holds a few counts of this clone. The rearrangement uses TRBV2 and TRBJ2-5; 8 bases fit TRBD2. The J segment lost 6 bases and the V segment lost 1 base, leaving 7 bases of the junction unmatched. The CDR3 loop spans 15 amino acids. Germline-derived CDR1 and CDR2 are SNHLY and FYNNEI. The CDR3 DNA is TGTGCCAGCAGTGAAGGAGGCGGGAGGTTGAAGACCCAGTACTTC. Translation gives CASSEGGGRLKTQYF.

This clone occurred a few times. The CDR3 region is CASSLSSSKSLTGELFF. The DNA of the CDR3 is TGTGCCAGCAGTTTATCGTCTAGTAAGAGCCTCACCGGGGAGCTGTTTTTT. This chain connects TRBV28 to TRBJ2-2; D not resolved. The CDR3 extends over 17 amino acids. V was trimmed by 1 base and J by 4 bases, leaving 16 bases between them. Per the germline V gene, CDR1 is MDHEN and CDR2 is SYDVKM.

The chain employs TRBV5-4 and TRBJ1-1, with 8 bases aligning to TRBD1. The CDR3 extends over 17 amino acids. J was trimmed by 1 base and V by 0 bases; bases with no gene match: 8. Germline CDR1 SGHNT, CDR2 YYREEE (reference sequence). CDR3 in DNA: TGTGCCAGCAGCTTGGGGGACAGGCGAACGACGAACACTGAAGCTTTCTTT. Amino acids: CASSLGDRRTTNTEAFF. Filled out from reference TRBV5-4 and TRBJ1-1, the complete variable domain reads ETGVTQSPTHLIKTRGQQVTLRCSSQSGHNTVSWYQQALGQGPQFIFQYYREEENGRGNFPPRFSGLQFPNYSSELNVNALELDDSALYLCASSLGDRRTTNTEAFFGQGTRLTVV.

V usage is TRBV11-1 and J usage is TRBJ2-3; D is perhaps TRBD2 (6 bases). Trimming left V 5 bases short and J 1 base short, with 13 bases between. CDR1 and CDR2 from the germline V gene are SGHAT and FQDESV (reference sequence). The CDR3 consists of 15 residues. The DNA of the CDR3 is TGTGCCAGCAGCACCAGGAAGCGGGGCACAGATACGCAGTATTTT. It specifies CASSTRKRGTDTQYF.

This clone has ten or more counts. This chain connects TRBV7-2 to TRBJ2-5; TRBD1 aligns across 8 bases. V trimming: 1 base; J trimming: 1 base; junction bases outside the gene matches: 5. This CDR3 is 16 amino acids long. Germline V gene data show CDR1 as SGHTA and CDR2 as FQGNSA. The CDR3 nucleotides are TGTGCCAGCAGCTTAGAGTCTGGGACAGGCCAAGAGACCCAGTACTTC. Translation: CASSLESGTGQETQYF.

This clone was seen only a few times. The V call is TRBV2, the J call TRBJ1-2; D is uncertain. V was clipped by 10 bases and J by 3 bases, with 15 bases between them. Germline V gene data show CDR1 as SNHLY and CDR2 as FYNNEI. The length of the CDR3 is 13 residues. In DNA, the CDR3 is TGTGCCAAGTCCTCGGGTTTGGACTATGGCTACACCTTC. Its protein is CAKSSGLDYGYTF. Drawing the rest from reference TRBV2 and TRBJ1-2, the complete variable domain is EPEVTQTPSHQVTQMGQEVILRCVPISNHLYFYWYRQILGQKVEFLVSFYNNEISEKSEIFDDQFSVERPDGSNFTLKIRSTKLEDSAMYFCAKSSGLDYGYTFGSGTRLTVV.

This clone was counted between two and nine times. The chain carries TRBV2 and TRBJ1-1; tentatively, D is TRBD1 (6 bases). Trimming took off 7 bases at V and 5 bases at J, with 14 bases between the two ends. The CDR3 runs 13 residues. Per germline, CDR1 SNHLY and CDR2 FYNNEI. For the CDR3, the DNA is TGTGCCAGCACCAAGGACAGCAGGACTGAAGCTTTCTTT. This sequence encodes CASTKDSRTEAFF.

This clone showed up many times. The gene calls are TRBV19 and TRBJ2-7; possibly TRBD2 for D (6 bases). The CDR3 is made up of 14 amino acids. V was shortened by 5 bases and J by 5 bases, with 16 bases between the two germline ends. Germline V CDR1 and CDR2: LNHDA, SQIVND (reference sequence). In DNA, the CDR3 is TGTGCCAGTAGTCGTCCGGGACTTCATGACGAGCAGTACTTC. Its translation is CASSRPGLHDEQYF.

This clone showed up just a few times. The rearrangement uses TRBV5-1 and TRBJ2-2; 7 nucleotides align to TRBD1. Germline loops: CDR1 SGHRS, CDR2 YFSETQ. V lost 4 bases, J lost 3 bases, and 15 bases stayed unmatched. The CDR3 extends over 18 amino acids. The CDR3 here is CASSIRMGVQGDTGELFF. The DNA of the CDR3 is TGCGCCAGCAGCATCCGGATGGGTGTCCAGGGGGACACCGGGGAGCTGTTTTTT.

The J gene is TRBJ2-4, the V gene TRBV7-2; no clear D gene. The V gene lost 5 bases and the J gene lost 0 bases, with 14 bases spanning the gap. CDR1 is SGHTA, CDR2 FQGNSA, per germline. This CDR3 is built from 16 residues. CDR3 DNA sequence: TGTGCCAGCAGCAACACTACCCTTCTAGCCAAAAACATTCAGTACTTC. Translating it yields CASSNTTLLAKNIQYF.

This clone was seen at least ten times. The chain links TRBV4-2 to TRBJ1-1, with D perhaps matching TRBD1 (5 bases). Germline V gives CDR1 LGHNA, CDR2 YNFKEQ. V lost 3 bases and J lost 6, with 14 bases in between. This CDR3 is built from 14 residues. The CDR3 loop is CASSQSQGGAEAFF. The CDR3 DNA sequence: TGTGCCAGCAGCCAGTCCCAGGGAGGCGCTGAAGCTTTCTTT.

This sequence joins TRBV7-3 and TRBJ2-2; 9 bases are shared with TRBD2. The CDR3 extends over 18 amino acids. The germline gives CDR1 SGHTA, CDR2 FQGTGA. The J segment lost 2 bases and the V segment lost 5 bases, leaving 12 bases of the junction unmatched. CDR3 bases: TGTGCCAGCAGCCAACCCCCTCTAGCGGGATCTAACACCGGGGAGCTGTTTTTT. Protein product: CASSQPPLAGSNTGELFF.

The chain is built from TRBV28 and TRBJ2-7, with TRBD2 matching 8 bases. Germline V gives CDR1 MDHEN, CDR2 SYDVKM. J lost 3 bases, V lost 5 bases, and 6 bases had no gene match. The CDR3 is made up of 14 amino acids. CDR3 DNA: TGTGCCAGCAGTCTGAGCGGGAGATTCTACGAGCAGTACTTC. Residues: CASSLSGRFYEQYF.

This clone was observed a handful of times. The V and J genes are TRBV27 and TRBJ2-7, with 9 bases aligning to TRBD1. Germline V gene sequence: CDR1 MNHEY, CDR2 SMNVEV (reference sequence). V shed 6 bases and J 9 bases; nucleotides not matched to a gene: 12. The CDR3 totals 14 residues. CDR3 residues: CASRGTGRPSVQYF. The DNA for the CDR3 is TGTGCCAGCAGGGGGACAGGGCGCCCTTCAGTGCAGTACTTC.

This clone turned up a few times. The V and J genes are TRBV18 and TRBJ2-1, with TRBD1 as a possible D gene (6 bases). The CDR3 spans 18 residues. Trimming shortened V by 3 bases and J by 1 base, and 19 bases separated the two germline ends. Germline V gives CDR1 KGHSH, CDR2 LQKENI. The DNA of the CDR3 is TGTGCCAGCTCACCGATACCCGCTTCAGGGGCATCCTACAATGAGCAGTTCTTC. The encoded protein is CASSPIPASGASYNEQFF.

This clone was observed at least ten times. The CDR3 DNA sequence: TGCGCCAGCAGCGTATCGACAGGGGGAGGCGAGACCCAGTACTTC. It translates to CASSVSTGGGETQYF. The rearrangement joins TRBV5-1 to TRBJ2-5, with 9 bases that match TRBD1. Germline V gives CDR1 SGHRS, CDR2 YFSETQ. The length of the CDR3 is 15 residues. V lost 4 bases, J lost 5 bases, and 9 bases stayed unmatched.

There are a few counts of this clone. This sequence joins TRBV7-2 and TRBJ2-3; TRBD2 aligns across 9 bases. The CDR3 totals 15 residues. Germline CDR1 is SGHTA and CDR2 is FQGNSA. V shed 5 bases and J 2 bases; nucleotides not matched to a gene: 5. The CDR3 protein is CASSRASGATDTQYF. The DNA of the CDR3 is TGTGCCAGCAGCCGTGCTAGCGGGGCCACAGATACGCAGTATTTT.

This clone appeared once. In DNA form, the CDR3 reads TGTGCCAGCGTAGGACAGGGGGCCGCCTACGAGCAGTACTTC. This translates into CASVGQGAAYEQYF. The chain recombines TRBV6-5 with TRBJ2-7; 11 positions agree with TRBD1. V was clipped by 8 bases and J by 2 bases; unmatched bases: 5. There are 14 residues in the CDR3. Germline V gives CDR1 MNHEY, CDR2 SVGAGI.

This clone was detected many times. The rearrangement uses TRBV7-9 and TRBJ2-3; a weak D match, TRBD2 (6 bases). Trimming shortened V by 1 base and J by 0 bases, and 8 bases separated the two germline ends. Germline V gene sequence: CDR1 SEHNR, CDR2 FQNEAQ (reference sequence). CDR3 length: 15 amino acids. CDR3 in amino acids: CASSLDLASTDTQYF. The DNA of the CDR3 is TGTGCCAGCAGCTTAGATCTAGCGAGCACAGATACGCAGTATTTT.

This clone was seen only a few times. The junction differs from germline at one of its ends, possibly a read error. The chain couples TRBV4-3 to TRBJ2-3; 12 bases agree with TRBD2. CDR1 LGHNA and CDR2 YSLEER come from the germline V gene. CDR3 length: 17 amino acids. In DNA, the CDR3 is TGCGCCAGCAGCCGAGGGACTAGCGGGCCGAGCACAGATACGCGGTATTTT. Translated, it gives CASSRGTSGPSTDTRYF.